A selection of T cell receptor beta chains follows, all from one sample in a study of cytomegalovirus exposure and HLA in healthy donors. TCRdb keeps only in-frame clones here, not all; method: immunoSEQ multiplex PCR. Of 110,000 to 150,000 clones detected, roughly 82% appear once; the ten largest clones hold around 3.2%. What was sequenced was PBMCs. The receptors shown here come from a male donor in good health and CMV-seronegative. Both conserved end residues are part of each CDR3. Fields, in order: D gene, clone size, V gene, J gene, CDR3 DNA, CDR3 protein. A D gene is named only where the DNA matches it firmly. The listing skips clone size in some rows; elsewhere it reads once, few, many or a size class.

>.|.|TRBV7-3|TRBJ2-1
TGTGCCAGCAGCTTGATGGGGGGGCTGGGAGGGAATGAGCAGTTCTTC
CASSLMGGLGGNEQFF
>TRBD2|.|TRBV27|TRBJ2-7
TGTGCCAGGAGCGGGAGCTCCTACGAGCAGTACTTC
CARSGSSYEQYF
>TRBD1|.|TRBV14|TRBJ1-1
TGTGCCAGCAGCCAAGACGGGACAGGGGGCGCCCCCACTGAAGCTTTCTTT
CASSQDGTGGAPTEAFF
>TRBD2|.|TRBV5-1|TRBJ2-1
TGCGCCAGCAGCTCGGGGACTAGCGGCTACAATGAGCAGTTCTTC
CASSSGTSGYNEQFF
>TRBD1|.|TRBV7-8|TRBJ1-4
TGTGCCAGCAGCCCGGACGCCGGGACAGGCGGAGAAAAACTGTTTTTT
CASSPDAGTGGEKLFF
>TRBD1|.|TRBV10-3|TRBJ2-7
TGTGCCATCAGGAAGGGACAGGCGGAAGACGAGCAGTACTTC
CAIRKGQAEDEQYF
>.|.|TRBV4-1|TRBJ1-4
TGCGCCAGCAGCCAAGGGAGGGCGGCAACTAATGAAAAACTGTTTTTT
CASSQGRAATNEKLFF
>.|.|TRBV27|TRBJ2-5
TGTGCCAGCAGTTTTCGTCTCCAGGGGTTCCAAGAGACCCAGTACTTC
CASSFRLQGFQETQYF
>TRBD1|.|TRBV15|TRBJ1-2
TGTGCCACCAGCAGTAGACAGGGATACCCTATTTATGGCTACACCTTC
CATSSRQGYPIYGYTF
>TRBD2|.|TRBV29-1|TRBJ2-1
TGCAGCGCCGTACATCCGGGACTAGCGGGAGTGAAGTTGTTCAATGAGCAGTTCTTC
CSAVHPGLAGVKLFNEQFF
>.|.|TRBV2|TRBJ2-7
TGTGCCAGCAGTGAATCGAGCAGGGTAGACGAGCAGTACTTC
CASSESSRVDEQYF
>TRBD2|.|TRBV28|TRBJ2-1
TGTGCCAGCAGTTTATCGTTCCCGAGAGCAGGGACTAGCGGGAGAATCAATGAGCAGTTCTTC
CASSLSFPRAGTSGRINEQFF
>.|.|TRBV7-8|TRBJ2-2
TGTGCCAGCAGCCCCCCTAAGGGTTTGGGGAGCACCGGGGAGCTGTTTTTT
CASSPPKGLGSTGELFF
>.|.|TRBV7-9|TRBJ1-2
TGTGCCAGCAGCTTAACGACGGATTCAGGGGGCTACACCTTC
CASSLTTDSGGYTF
>.|.|TRBV7-9|TRBJ1-1
TGTGCCAGCAGCTTAGCCCAACAGGGAACCATGAACACTGAAGCTTTCTTT
CASSLAQQGTMNTEAFF
>TRBD2|.|TRBV5-6|TRBJ2-7
TGTGCCAGCAGCTTAGCGGGGGAAAACGAGCAGTACTTC
CASSLAGENEQYF
>TRBD2|.|TRBV6-4|TRBJ2-3
TGTGCCAGCTCTAGCGGGGTCACAGATACGCAGTATTTT
CASSSGVTDTQYF
>TRBD1|.|TRBV9|TRBJ2-2
TGTGCCAGCAGCCCGTTCCGACGCCAGGGGGCTTGGGGCACCGGGGAGCTGTTTTTT
CASSPFRRQGAWGTGELFF
>TRBD1|.|TRBV7-2|TRBJ2-7
TGTGCCAGCAGCTTAGCAGGGGGCTCAGGTGAGCAGTACTTC
CASSLAGGSGEQYF
>.|once|TRBV2|TRBJ2-1
TGTGCCAGCAGTGATTCCGGGAGCTATGAGCAGTTCTTC
CASSDSGSYEQFF
>.|.|TRBV7-9|TRBJ1-2
TGTGCCAGCAGGCCGGGGGGCTATGGCTACACCTTC
CASRPGGYGYTF
>.|once|TRBV20-1|TRBJ2-1
TGCAGTGCTAGAGAATTCTATGAGCAGTTCTTC
CSAREFYEQFF
>TRBD1|.|TRBV29-1|TRBJ1-2
TGCAGCGTTGGCTCCGGGACAGGGGGCTATGGCTACACCTTC
CSVGSGTGGYGYTF
>TRBD2|.|TRBV4-1|TRBJ2-1
TGCGCCAGCAGACTGACTAGCGGGGGGGCTACGGGGTACAATGAGCAGTTCTTC
CASRLTSGGATGYNEQFF
>TRBD1|.|TRBV7-2|TRBJ2-1
TGTGCCAGCAGCTACCAGCCCGGGACAGGGGGGCAGTTCTTC
CASSYQPGTGGQFF
>TRBD2|.|TRBV5-1|TRBJ2-5
TGCGCCAGCAGCCTTAGCGGGGGGGTCCAAGAGACCCAGTACTTC
CASSLSGGVQETQYF
>TRBD2|.|TRBV11-2|TRBJ2-1
TGTGCCAGCAGGGCGACCGGGACTAGCTACAATGAGCAGTTCTTC
CASRATGTSYNEQFF
>.|.|TRBV6-1|TRBJ2-3
TGTGCCAGCAGTGAAATCCTAGAGGATACGCAGTATTTT
CASSEILEDTQYF
>.|.|TRBV4-1|TRBJ1-1
TGCGCCAGCAGCCAAGGTGGCCGGGGGAACACTGAAGCTTTCTTT
CASSQGGRGNTEAFF
>TRBD2|.|TRBV7-8|TRBJ2-5
TGTGCCAGCAGCTTAGCCGGGGGGTTCCAAGAGACCCAGTACTTC
CASSLAGGFQETQYF
>TRBD1|.|TRBV2|TRBJ2-3
TGTGCCAGCAAATCGACAGGGGGCACAGATACGCAGTATTTT
CASKSTGGTDTQYF
>TRBD2|.|TRBV4-3|TRBJ2-7
TGCGCCAGCAGCCCAGGGCTAGCGGGAGAGACCTACGAGCAGTACTTC
CASSPGLAGETYEQYF